The 24 T cell receptor beta chains presented below share a single source sample, sequenced in a study of CD8 T cells in Susac syndrome. The RNA input was roughly 0.45 to 1 ug, and it was reverse transcribed with random hexamers. MiXCR was run by TCRdb on the immunoSEQ multiplex PCR reads, yielding one entry per CDR3 protein. This sample has some 160,000 distinct CDR3 sequences, with 85% to 95% found just once. Specimen: CD4+ T cells from PBMCs. These TCRs come from a human donor with Susac syndrome.

The chain combines TRBV27 with TRBJ2-2; D may be TRBD1 (6 bases). This CDR3 contains 14 residues. The germline V gene has CDR1 MNHEY and CDR2 SMNVEV (reference sequence). Trimming stripped 4 bases from V and 6 bases from J, with 12 bases between. The CDR3 DNA sequence: TGTGCCAGCAGTTACAGGGATCGGGCCGGGGAGCTGTTTTTT. Translated, it gives CASSYRDRAGELFF.

The chain joins TRBV3-1 to TRBJ1-6; 7 nucleotides agree with TRBD1. CDR1 and CDR2 (germline): LGHDT, YNNKEL (reference sequence). The CDR3 contains 17 residues. V shed 6 bases and J 0 bases; nucleotides not matched to a gene: 8. The chain's CDR3 is CASRRGTVSSYNSPLHF. CDR3 coding DNA: TGTGCCAGCAGACGCGGGACAGTCAGCTCCTATAATTCACCCCTCCACTTT.

V gene TRBV18 combines with J gene TRBJ2-4, with D possibly matching TRBD2 (6 bases). The CDR3 has 14 amino acids. Trimming cost V 6 bases and J 3 bases, with 12 bases left between them. Germline assignment: CDR1 KGHSH and CDR2 LQKENI. CDR3 in amino acids: CASSEGSVKNIQYF. DNA of the CDR3: TGTGCCAGCTCGGAGGGCTCGGTCAAAAACATTCAGTACTTC.

The rearrangement uses TRBV20-1 and TRBJ2-7; D unresolved. Germline V CDR1 and CDR2: DFQATT, SNEGSKA (reference sequence). The CDR3 has 11 amino acids. V was cut by 3 bases and J by 0 bases, with 3 bases left in between. The CDR3 coding sequence is TGCAGTGCTAGCACCTCCTACGAGCAGTACTTC. Translated: CSASTSYEQYF.

The chain couples TRBV20-1 to TRBJ2-1; 10 nucleotides align to TRBD2. In germline, CDR1 is DFQATT, CDR2 SNEGSKA (reference sequence). The CDR3 consists of 15 residues. V was clipped by 6 bases and J by 4 bases; unmatched bases: 9. The CDR3 sequence: CSAPLAGAQYNEQFF. The CDR3 bases are TGCAGTGCCCCGCTAGCGGGGGCCCAATACAATGAGCAGTTCTTC.

This chain joins TRBV10-2 and TRBJ2-1; the D is unclear. There are 13 residues in the CDR3. The V end lost 8 bases, the J end lost 7 bases, and 15 bases lay between the germline ends. The germline CDR1 and CDR2 sequences are WSHSY and SAAADI. The CDR3 loop is CASGVAIRNEQFF. The CDR3 region has the DNA TGCGCCAGCGGGGTGGCTATTAGGAATGAGCAGTTCTTC.

The chain combines TRBV18 with TRBJ2-1, with 7 bases that match TRBD1. The CDR3 contains 12 residues. With V trimmed by 5 bases and J by 10 bases, 5 bases remained unmatched. The germline V gene has CDR1 KGHSH and CDR2 LQKENI. The DNA of the CDR3 is TGTGCCAGCTCAGCATTACAGGGGGAGCAGTTCTTC. This encodes CASSALQGEQFF.

The V and J genes are TRBV6-1 and TRBJ2-2, with D perhaps TRBD1 (6 bases). Germline lookup yields CDR1 MNHNS and CDR2 SASEGT. This CDR3 contains 16 residues. Trimming took off 7 bases at V and 4 bases at J, with 19 bases between the two ends. The CDR3 loop reads CASNEFPGAGTGELFF. Written as DNA, the CDR3 is TGTGCCAGCAACGAATTTCCAGGGGCAGGCACCGGGGAGCTGTTTTTT.

In its sample, this clonotype was seen once. The rearrangement joins TRBV5-4 to TRBJ1-2, with D perhaps matching TRBD1 (6 bases). V gave up 3 bases and J gave up 5 bases, with 11 bases separating them. The CDR3 is 13 residues long. Germline V gene lookup returns CDR1 SGHNT and CDR2 YYREEE (reference sequence). This CDR3 is CASSYRVEYGYTF. CDR3 nucleotide sequence: TGTGCCAGCAGCTACAGGGTGGAATATGGCTACACCTTC.

This chain joins TRBV5-6 and TRBJ1-6, with a tentative D call TRBD1 (5 bases). The V gene lost 5 bases and the J gene lost 5 bases, with 17 bases spanning the gap. Germline V gene sequence: CDR1 SGHDT, CDR2 YYEEEE. This CDR3 spans 16 amino acids. In DNA, the CDR3 is TGTGCCAGCAGAGCTGAGGGGCGGTCAGATAATTCACCCCTCCACTTT. It encodes CASRAEGRSDNSPLHF.

The chain uses TRBV7-3 and TRBJ2-6, with D tentatively TRBD2 (6 bases). Germline loops: CDR1 SGHTA, CDR2 FQGTGA. This CDR3 region has 15 residues. Trimming stripped 6 bases from V and 3 bases from J, with 12 bases between. DNA of the CDR3: TGTGCCAGCAGTAAGCAGGGACTTGGGGCCAACGTCCTGACTTTC. Protein: CASSKQGLGANVLTF. Full variable domain (remainder filled in from reference TRBV7-3 and TRBJ2-6): GAGVSQTPSNKVTEKGKYVELRCDPISGHTALYWYRQSLGQGPEFLIYFQGTGAADDSGLPNDRFFAVRPEGSVSTLKIQRTERGDSAVYLCASSKQGLGANVLTFGAGSRLTVL.

V and J are TRBV9 and TRBJ1-6; D is ambiguous. This CDR3 is built from 15 residues. Germline assignment: CDR1 SGDLS and CDR2 YYNGEE. The V end was cut by 0 bases, the J end by 5 bases, with 9 bases between. The CDR3 DNA is TGTGCCAGCAGCGTAGGCGGACGGAATAATTCACCCCTCCACTTT. This codes for CASSVGGRNNSPLHF. Together with reference TRBV9 and TRBJ1-6, the CDR3 gives the full variable domain: DSGVTQTPKHLITATGQRVTLRCSPRSGDLSVYWYQQSLDQGLQFLIQYYNGEERAKGNILERFSAQQFPDLHSELNLSSLELGDSALYFCASSVGGRNNSPLHFGNGTRLTVT.

The chain uses TRBV20-1 and TRBJ2-3; 14 nucleotides align to TRBD2. V gave up 6 bases and J gave up 5 bases; unmatched junction bases: 7. CDR1 is DFQATT and CDR2 is SNEGSKA in the germline V gene (reference sequence). The CDR3 length is 15 residues. The CDR3 protein is CSASGLAGGRDTQYF. The CDR3 DNA reads as TGCAGTGCGTCTGGACTAGCGGGGGGTCGAGATACGCAGTATTTT.

The chain employs TRBV19 and TRBJ2-7; 7 nucleotides align to TRBD1. The CDR3 is 13 residues long. V trimming: 5 bases; J trimming: 5 bases; junction bases outside the gene matches: 6. Germline CDR1 LNHDA, CDR2 SQIVND (reference sequence). The CDR3 protein is CASSPRTGDEQYF. The CDR3 DNA is TGTGCCAGTAGTCCCAGGACAGGAGACGAGCAGTACTTC. Full variable domain (outside the CDR3, taken from reference TRBV19 and TRBJ2-7): DGGITQSPKYLFRKEGQNVTLSCEQNLNHDAMYWYRQDPGQGLRLIYYSQIVNDFQKGDIAEGYSVSREKKESFPLTVTSAQKNPTAFYLCASSPRTGDEQYFGPGTRLTVT.

This clonotype was seen only once. The gene calls are TRBV7-2 and TRBJ2-1; TRBD1 aligns across 9 bases. V trimming: 4 bases; J trimming: 5 bases; junction bases outside the gene matches: 6. The germline V gene has CDR1 SGHTA and CDR2 FQGNSA. The CDR3 contains 15 residues. The chain's CDR3 is CASSSWTGANNEQFF. The CDR3 bases are TGTGCCAGCAGCTCGTGGACAGGGGCCAACAATGAGCAGTTCTTC.

The chain joins TRBV15 to TRBJ2-1, with D perhaps TRBD1 (6 bases). Germline assignment: CDR1 LNHNV and CDR2 YYDKDF (reference sequence). V lost 0 bases and J lost 1, with 10 bases in between. This CDR3 comprises 16 residues. The CDR3 nucleotides are TGTGCCACCAGCAGAGATGGGGGCCAATCCTACAATGAGCAGTTCTTC. It is translated as CATSRDGGQSYNEQFF.

The V gene is TRBV15, the J gene TRBJ1-1, with D perhaps TRBD1 (5 bases). CDR1 LNHNV and CDR2 YYDKDF come from the germline V gene (reference sequence). This CDR3 comprises 15 residues. The V and J ends lost 0 bases and 4 bases respectively, with 12 bases between them. CDR3 sequence (DNA): TGTGCCACCAGCAGAGATCGGGGGACCAGCACTGAAGCTTTCTTT. Its translation is CATSRDRGTSTEAFF.

This clonotype was detected only once. CDR3 nucleotides: TGCAGTGTTCGGGACTACAACTACGAGCAGTACTTC. Its translation: CSVRDYNYEQYF. The rearrangement joins TRBV20-1 to TRBJ2-7; TRBD2 matches at 7 bases. The V segment lost 7 bases and the J segment 3 bases; nucleotides outside the gene matches: 6. This CDR3 region has 12 residues. CDR1 and CDR2 from the germline V gene are DFQATT and SNEGSKA (reference sequence).

This chain uses TRBV15 with TRBJ2-5; TRBD1 matches at 9 bases. The J segment lost 4 bases and the V segment lost 3 bases, leaving 12 bases of the junction unmatched. The CDR3 has 17 amino acids. Germline V lookup: CDR1 LNHNV, CDR2 YYDKDF (reference sequence). CDR3 protein: CATSSTGQGIFGETQYF. DNA for the CDR3: TGTGCCACCAGCAGTACAGGACAGGGGATTTTTGGAGAGACCCAGTACTTC.

This clonotype has more than one count but fewer than ten. The chain joins TRBV18 to TRBJ2-7; 8 nucleotides line up with TRBD1. CDR1 and CDR2 from the germline V gene are KGHSH and LQKENI. The CDR3 is 14 residues long. V dropped 6 bases and J dropped 6; count of bases not matched to a gene: 10. The CDR3 coding sequence is TGTGCCAGCTCGGCCGGGACAGGATTATCCGAGCAGTACTTC. Residues: CASSAGTGLSEQYF.

The CDR3 region has the DNA TGCAGCGTTCCAGCGAGGAGGGACAGGGGGAACACTGAAGCTTTCTTT. Its translation is CSVPARRDRGNTEAFF. V and J are TRBV29-1 and TRBJ1-1, with 10 bases that match TRBD1. The CDR3 loop spans 16 amino acids. The germline CDR1 and CDR2 sequences are SQVTM and ANQGSEA. V lost 5 bases to trimming and J lost 1 base; unmatched junction nucleotides: 10.

The chain employs TRBV7-9 and TRBJ1-3; unclear D gene. The CDR3 loop spans 17 amino acids. The V gene's germline CDR1 is SEHNR and CDR2 FQNEAQ (reference sequence). Deletions cut 5 bases from V and 0 bases from J, with 17 bases between. In DNA form, the CDR3 reads TGTGCCAGCAGCCTACCATCTGGTCCTACCTCTGGAAACACCATATATTTT. Translating gives CASSLPSGPTSGNTIYF.

The J gene is TRBJ1-1, the V gene TRBV29-1, with a possible D match to TRBD1 (6 bases). Trimming pared 6 bases from V and 0 bases from J, leaving 17 bases between. The CDR3 sequence is 15 residues long. Germline V gene sequence: CDR1 SQVTM, CDR2 ANQGSEA. CDR3 protein: CSVAQGSSMNTEAFF. CDR3 DNA sequence: TGCAGCGTCGCGCAGGGGTCTAGCATGAACACTGAAGCTTTCTTT.

The CDR3 DNA sequence: TGTGCCAGCAGCTGGGGACCGACCAAATCCCATGAGCAGTTCTTC. It codes for CASSWGPTKSHEQFF. V is TRBV11-3 and J is TRBJ2-1; D might be TRBD1 or TRBD2, each matching 5 bases. Deletions cut 4 bases from V and 8 bases from J, with 18 bases between. Per the germline V gene, CDR1 is SGHNT and CDR2 is YENEEA. The length of the CDR3 is 15 residues. Full variable domain (rest looked up from reference TRBV11-3 and TRBJ2-1): EAGVVQSPRYKIIEKKQPVAFWCNPISGHNTLYWYLQNLGQGPELLIRYENEEAVDDSQLPKDRFSAERLKGVDSTLKIQPAELGDSAVYLCASSWGPTKSHEQFFGPGTRLTVL.